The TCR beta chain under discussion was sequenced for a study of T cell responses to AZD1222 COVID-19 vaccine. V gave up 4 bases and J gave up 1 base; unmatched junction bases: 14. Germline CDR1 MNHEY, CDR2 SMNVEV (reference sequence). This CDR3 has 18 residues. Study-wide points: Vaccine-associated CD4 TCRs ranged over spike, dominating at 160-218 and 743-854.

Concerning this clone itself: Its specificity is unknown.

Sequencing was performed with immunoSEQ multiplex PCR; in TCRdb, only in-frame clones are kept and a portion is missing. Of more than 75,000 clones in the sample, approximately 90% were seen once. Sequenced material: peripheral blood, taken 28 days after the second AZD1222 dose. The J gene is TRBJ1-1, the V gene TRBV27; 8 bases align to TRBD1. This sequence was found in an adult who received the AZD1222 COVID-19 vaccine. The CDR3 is CASSSVRSGTGSNTEAFF. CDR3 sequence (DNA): TGTGCCAGCAGTTCTGTCCGGTCGGGGACAGGTTCGAACACTGAAGCTTTCTTT.